These 14 T cell receptor beta chains were all obtained from the same sample, sequenced in a study of T cell repertoires in cytomegalovirus infection. One entry per CDR3 protein, called by TCRdb with MiXCR from the reads. The table has about 920,000 distinct CDR3 sequences, roughly a third seen once. No antigens are known for them. The sequencing used cultured CD8+ T cells from PBMCs, collected from culture after CMV antigen stimulation. These receptors all come from a human donor in good health (CMV status not recorded). Some clones in this sample may be carry-over from other donors' samples.

This rearrangement joins TRBV23-1 to TRBJ1-4, with a tentative D call TRBD1 (6 bases). TRBV23-1 is sorted into the ORF group, with uncertain function. With 0 bases removed from V and 3 bases from J, the gap between germline ends came to 14 bases. This CDR3 has 17 residues. In DNA, the CDR3 is TGCGCCAGCAGTCAATCACCTAAACAGGGACCTAATGAAAAACTGTTTTTT. Translating gives CASSQSPKQGPNEKLFF.

The chain employs TRBV2 and TRBJ1-1; the match to TRBD1 covers 7 bases. This CDR3 region has 15 residues. CDR1 and CDR2 (germline): SNHLY, FYNNEI. Unmatched junction bases numbered 16, after V lost 7 bases and J lost 8 bases. The CDR3: CASNAYKAGGTEAFF. CDR3 coding DNA: TGTGCCAGCAACGCGTATAAGGCAGGGGGGACAGAAGCTTTCTTT.

This clonotype was counted between two and nine times. V is TRBV6-1 and J is TRBJ2-4, with 7 bases that match TRBD1. Germline CDR1 is MNHNS and CDR2 is SASEGT. V lost 6 bases and J lost 6; bases outside the gene matches: 11. This CDR3 contains 15 residues. Written as DNA, the CDR3 is TGTGCCAGCAGCACAGACAGGGAACTCTTAAACATTCAGTACTTC. Its protein product is CASSTDRELLNIQYF.

This sequence joins TRBV7-6 and TRBJ2-3; no reliable D call. The CDR3 runs 13 residues. The V gene's germline CDR1 is SGHVS and CDR2 FNYEAQ. Trimming removed 5 bases at V and 2 bases at J, with 8 bases between. The CDR3 region has the DNA TGTGCCAGCAGCGCTACATTCACAGATACGCAGTATTTT. Its translation: CASSATFTDTQYF. Together with reference TRBV7-6 and TRBJ2-3, the CDR3 gives the full variable domain: GAGVSQSPRYKVTKRGQDVALRCDPISGHVSLYWYRQALGQGPEFLTYFNYEAQQDKSGLPNDRFSAERPEGSISTLTIQRTEQRDSAMYRCASSATFTDTQYFGPGTRLTVL.

The chain is built from TRBV6-8 and TRBJ2-3; 7 positions match TRBD1. The CDR3 is 15 amino acids. Germline lookup yields CDR1 MNHGY and CDR2 SAAAGT. V shed 6 bases and J 5 bases; nucleotides not matched to a gene: 11. CDR3: CASSLQGRAGDTQYF. DNA for the CDR3: TGTGCCAGCAGCCTACAGGGGAGAGCAGGAGATACGCAGTATTTT.

V is TRBV7-9 and J is TRBJ1-2; D ambiguous. The CDR3 extends over 17 amino acids. The ends were cut back, 5 bases at V and 0 bases at J, with 19 bases in the middle. Germline assignment: CDR1 SEHNR and CDR2 FQNEAQ (reference sequence). Written as DNA, the CDR3 is TGTGCCAGCAGCCCCTTTTCGGCGGCCGGTACTAACTATGGCTACACCTTC. It specifies CASSPFSAAGTNYGYTF.

The chain combines TRBV4-1 with TRBJ2-7, with unresolved D. This CDR3 has 13 residues. Germline CDR1 and CDR2: MGHRA and YSYEKL. Trimming removed 0 bases from V and 6 bases from J, with 9 bases in between. CDR3 loop: CASSQDRGREQYF. The DNA of the CDR3 is TGCGCCAGCAGCCAAGATCGAGGTCGCGAGCAGTACTTC.

Ten or more counts support this clonotype. This rearrangement joins TRBV7-6 to TRBJ2-1; D gene uncertain. V was shortened by 5 bases and J by 3 bases, with 14 bases between the two germline ends. This CDR3 is built from 15 residues. In germline, CDR1 is SGHVS, CDR2 FNYEAQ. The CDR3 reads CASSQRPVIYNEQFF. The CDR3 bases are TGTGCCAGCAGCCAGCGCCCGGTGATCTACAATGAGCAGTTCTTC.

The chain employs TRBV23-1 and TRBJ2-7, with D hard to call. TRBV23-1 is an ORF, with its function uncertain. This CDR3 spans 14 amino acids. Trimming removed 1 base from V and 5 bases from J, with 12 bases in between. The CDR3 spells CASSQYEVTDEQYV. CDR3 sequence (DNA): TGCGCCAGCAGTCAATACGAGGTTACAGACGAGCAGTACGTC.

DNA of the CDR3: TGTGCCATGGGAGGCCCCGACGAGCAGTACTTC. Protein sequence: CAMGGPDEQYF. The chain joins TRBV7-9 to TRBJ2-7, with a weak D call TRBD2 (6 bases). Germline assignment: CDR1 SEHNR and CDR2 FQNEAQ (reference sequence). V was trimmed by 10 bases and J by 5 bases, leaving 12 bases between them. The CDR3 contains 11 residues. The full variable domain, rest sourced from reference TRBV7-9 and TRBJ2-7, is DTGVSQNPRHKITKRGQNVTFRCDPISEHNRLYWYRQTLGQGPEFLTYFQNEAQLEKSRLLSDRFSAERPKGSFSTLEIQRTEQGDSAMYLCAMGGPDEQYFGPGTRLTVT.

A remark on this clonotype: Given a much more abundant clone one base away, this may be a read error. Written as DNA, the CDR3 is TGTGCCAGCAGCCGACCGAACAGGGAGCCTCAGCCCCAGCATTTT. Translated, it gives CASSRPNREPQPQHF. This chain uses TRBV7-6 with TRBJ1-5, with a weak D call TRBD1 (6 bases). Trimming took 5 bases from V and 6 from J, leaving 17 bases between them. CDR3 size: 15 residues. Looked up from germline, CDR1 is SGHVS and CDR2 is FNYEAQ.

This clonotype was counted a few times. V gene TRBV20-1 combines with J gene TRBJ1-5; no reliable D call. The germline V and J ends were trimmed by 0 bases and 0 bases, with 9 bases remaining between them. The CDR3 covers 15 residues. Germline V gene lookup returns CDR1 DFQATT and CDR2 SNEGSKA (reference sequence). CDR3 nucleotides: TGCAGTGCTAGAGATGAAACTTATAGCAATCAGCCCCAGCATTTT. Translated, it gives CSARDETYSNQPQHF.

V usage is TRBV10-3 and J usage is TRBJ1-2; 7 bases line up with TRBD1. CDR1 ENHRY and CDR2 SYGVKD come from the germline V gene. The CDR3 runs 15 residues. The V segment lost 0 bases and the J segment 5 bases; nucleotides outside the gene matches: 6. CDR3 sequence: CAISESETGWYGYTF. As DNA, the CDR3 is TGTGCCATCAGTGAGTCGGAGACAGGGTGGTATGGCTACACCTTC.

This clonotype has more than one count but fewer than ten. The rearrangement links TRBV29-1 to TRBJ1-1, with 7 bases aligning to TRBD1. Looked up from germline, CDR1 is SQVTM and CDR2 is ANQGSEA. The CDR3 is made up of 12 amino acids. The V and J ends lost 4 bases and 4 bases, in that order; junction bases with no gene match: 3. The CDR3 DNA reads TGCAGCGTTGGAGCAGGGGGCACTGAAGCTTTCTTT. As protein: CSVGAGGTEAFF.